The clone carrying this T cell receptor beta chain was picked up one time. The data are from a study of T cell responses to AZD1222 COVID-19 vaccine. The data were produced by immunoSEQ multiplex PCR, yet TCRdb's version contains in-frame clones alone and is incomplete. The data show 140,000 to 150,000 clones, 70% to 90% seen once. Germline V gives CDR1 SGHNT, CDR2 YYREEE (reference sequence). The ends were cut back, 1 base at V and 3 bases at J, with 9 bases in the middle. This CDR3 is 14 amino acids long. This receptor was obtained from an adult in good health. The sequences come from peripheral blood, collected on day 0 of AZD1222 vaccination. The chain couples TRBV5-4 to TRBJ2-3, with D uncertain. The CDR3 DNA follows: TGTGCCAGCAGCTTGTACGGAGCGACAGATACGCAGTATTTT. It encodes CASSLYGATDTQYF.